Listed here are 17 T cell receptor beta chains from one sample, sequenced in a study of human T cells and chemical hapten exposure (dated by TCRdb to the early 2020s). To prepare the library, RACE was applied. Sequencing was performed on a NextSeq 500. TCRdb cleaned the public reads at Q25 with fastp, built clones with MiXCR and kept in-frame beta chains. A single entry per CDR3 protein holds the most common genes and DNA from its merged rows. Recorded for this sample are 57,000 or so distinct CDR3 sequences; 10% to 12% of them occurred a single time. The ten largest clonotypes hold 4% of the sample. The meaning of the sample's time point label: pre-sensitization, week 0. Reading the label with the study, this specimen's treatment or condition is: therapeutic diphenylcyclopropenone sensitization with weekly scalp DPC. The sequenced sample was whole blood, obtained in connection with sensitization to the hapten diphenylcyclopropenone (DPC). These receptors all come from a woman aged 40 to 50 with alopecia areata. Some clones in this sample may be carry-over from other donors' samples.

As regards this clonotype: At one boundary the junction diverges from the germline segment, which might be a read error. This chain joins TRBV6-2 or TRBV6-3 and TRBJ2-2; D remains ambiguous. The CDR3 runs to 12 residues. Germline V gives CDR1 MNHEY, CDR2 SVGEGT. The CDR3 DNA reads as TGCCCTCCACCCCCCAGGACCGGGGAGCTGTTTTTT. It codes for CPPPPRTGELFF.

This clonotype was found many times. This chain connects TRBV7-2 to TRBJ2-5; TRBD2 aligns across 8 bases. Germline CDR1 is SGHTA and CDR2 is FQGNSA. CDR3 size: 15 residues. V lost 3 bases to trimming and J lost 0 bases; unmatched junction nucleotides: 3. CDR3 residues: CASSFSGRNQETQYF. Here the CDR3 DNA reads TGTGCCAGCAGCTTCAGCGGGAGAAACCAAGAGACCCAGTACTTC. Supplemented by reference TRBV7-2 and TRBJ2-5, the full variable domain reads GAGVSQSPSNKVTEKGKDVELRCDPISGHTALYWYRQSLGQGLEFLIYFQGNSAPDKSGLPSDRFSAERTGGSVSTLTIQRTQQEDSAVYLCASSFSGRNQETQYFGPGTRLLVL.

This clonotype was seen a few times. V usage is TRBV6-1 and J usage is TRBJ2-5; no firm D call. CDR1 and CDR2 (germline): MNHNS, SASEGT. There are 12 residues in the CDR3. V lost 3 bases and J 1 base, leaving 3 bases between the germline ends. The CDR3 is CASSDVQETQYF. Written as DNA, the CDR3 is TGTGCCAGCAGTGATGTCCAAGAGACCCAGTACTTC.

This clonotype was picked up many times. The J gene is TRBJ2-1, the V gene TRBV2, with 12 nucleotides matching TRBD1. Germline CDR1 reads SNHLY; CDR2 reads FYNNEI. This CDR3 has 16 residues. The ends lost 6 bases at V and 8 bases at J; junction bases unmatched: 11. The CDR3 sequence is CASRGAPGQGADEQFF. The CDR3 nucleotides read TGTGCCAGCAGAGGAGCACCGGGACAGGGGGCGGATGAGCAGTTCTTC.

The sample holds a few counts of this clonotype. V usage is TRBV11-2 and J usage is TRBJ2-2; D gene uncertain. Germline V gene sequence: CDR1 SGHAT, CDR2 FQNNGV. The V gene lost 0 bases and the J gene lost 3 bases, with 8 bases spanning the gap. The CDR3 length is 15 residues. The CDR3, as DNA: TGTGCCAGCAGCTTAGACGGAAGGGACACCGGGGAGCTGTTTTTT. It encodes CASSLDGRDTGELFF.

This clonotype showed up many times. The chain carries TRBV5-8 and TRBJ1-3; maybe TRBD1 (6 bases). Germline V gene data show CDR1 as SGHTS and CDR2 as YDEGEE. This CDR3 contains 17 residues. The ends were cut back, 2 bases at V and 0 bases at J, with 15 bases in the middle. The CDR3 here is CASSLFVGGRSGNTIYF. In DNA form, the CDR3 reads TGTGCCAGCAGCTTATTCGTCGGGGGCCGCTCTGGAAACACCATATATTTT.

This clonotype has at least ten counts. The CDR3 DNA reads as TGTGCCAGCAGGGACCCCGGGCTTTTCACTGAAGCTTTCTTT. Its translation is CASRDPGLFTEAFF. V gene TRBV27 combines with J gene TRBJ1-1; D not certain. CDR1 is MNHEY and CDR2 is SMNVEV in the germline V gene (reference sequence). The CDR3 totals 14 residues. The ends were cut back, 6 bases at V and 4 bases at J, with 15 bases in the middle.

This clonotype was observed at least ten times. The V call is TRBV14, the J call TRBJ1-1; maybe TRBD1 (5 bases). Trimming removed 3 bases from V and 3 bases from J, with 17 bases in between. The CDR3 contains 16 residues. Germline V gene data show CDR1 as SGHDN and CDR2 as FVKESK. The CDR3 DNA follows: TGTGCCAGCAGCCACGCCGCGGGGGTTAGAGACACTGAAGCTTTCTTT. Amino acids: CASSHAAGVRDTEAFF.

The V call is TRBV20-1, the J call TRBJ1-3, with D hard to call. The CDR3 extends over 14 amino acids. Germline values: CDR1 DFQATT, CDR2 SNEGSKA (reference sequence). Trimming removed 0 bases at V and 2 bases at J, with 8 bases between. The CDR3 loop reads CSARDAGPGNTIYF. The DNA for the CDR3 is TGCAGTGCTAGAGACGCGGGCCCTGGAAACACCATATATTTT.

A note on this clonotype: Relative to the germline gene, one junction end is altered; a read error may explain this. The rearrangement links TRBV7-3 to TRBJ2-1; TRBD2 aligns across 7 bases. Germline V gene data show CDR1 as SGHTA and CDR2 as FQGTGA. This CDR3 region has 13 residues. The CDR3 DNA reads TGTGCCAGCAGCCCCATGGGAGGGGAGCGATGGGTCTTC. It encodes CASSPMGGERWVF.

This clonotype was observed a handful of times. The rearrangement uses TRBV6-1 and TRBJ2-3; D is perhaps TRBD1 or TRBD2 (5 bases each). Trimming stripped 1 base from V and 4 bases from J, with 12 bases between. The germline V gene has CDR1 MNHNS and CDR2 SASEGT. The CDR3 is 15 residues long. CDR3 sequence: CASSEVGAGSDTQYF. The CDR3 DNA reads TGTGCCAGCAGTGAAGTCGGGGCAGGTTCAGATACGCAGTATTTT.

This clonotype was seen ten or more times. The J gene is TRBJ2-1, the V gene TRBV12-3 or TRBV12-4; D is unresolved. The CDR3 length is 15 residues. V dropped 2 bases and J dropped 4 bases, with 12 bases sitting between them. The CDR3 sequence: CASSLMAGIYNEQFF. CDR3 coding DNA: TGTGCCAGCAGTTTAATGGCAGGAATTTACAATGAGCAGTTCTTC.

This clonotype was recorded at least ten times. This chain joins TRBV2 and TRBJ1-6; unclear D gene. Germline V gene data show CDR1 as SNHLY and CDR2 as FYNNEI. Trimming cost V 0 bases and J 7 bases, with 7 bases left between them. The CDR3 runs 14 residues. The CDR3 sequence is CASSEAPKNSPLHF. CDR3 bases: TGTGCCAGCAGTGAAGCTCCCAAGAATTCACCCCTCCACTTT.

At least ten counts were recorded for this clonotype. The chain carries TRBV6-2 or TRBV6-3 and TRBJ1-5; D is unclear. Trimming stripped 0 bases from V and 0 bases from J, with 12 bases between. The germline V gene encodes CDR1 MNHEY and CDR2 SVGEGT. The CDR3 spans 17 residues. CDR3: CASSYSGSHHSNQPQHF. The CDR3 nucleotides read TGTGCCAGCAGTTACTCGGGCAGCCACCATAGCAATCAGCCCCAGCATTTT.

The chain joins TRBV6-2 or TRBV6-3 to TRBJ2-7; 11 bases agree with TRBD1. In germline, CDR1 is MNHEY, CDR2 SVGEGT. V was clipped by 6 bases and J by 2 bases; unmatched bases: 6. CDR3 length: 15 amino acids. CDR3: CASRAPGQGAYEQYF. The DNA for the CDR3 is TGTGCCAGCAGGGCTCCGGGACAGGGGGCCTACGAGCAGTACTTC.

The rearrangement uses TRBV4-3 and TRBJ2-1, with D perhaps given as TRBD1 or TRBD2 (5 bases each). Germline CDR1 reads LGHNA; CDR2 reads YSLEER. V lost 4 bases and J 6 bases, leaving 13 bases between the germline ends. The CDR3 length is 14 residues. The CDR3 DNA reads as TGCGCCAGCAGCCCGGGACCGAGGGCCAATGAGCAGTTCTTC. The encoded protein is CASSPGPRANEQFF.

The rearrangement joins TRBV6-5 to TRBJ1-1; 10 bases agree with TRBD1. The CDR3 length is 15 residues. Germline lookup yields CDR1 MNHEY and CDR2 SVGAGI. V trimming: 6 bases; J trimming: 5 bases; junction bases outside the gene matches: 9. CDR3 in amino acids: CASSPPTGGYTEAFF. As DNA, the CDR3 is TGTGCCAGCAGCCCCCCGACAGGGGGCTATACTGAAGCTTTCTTT.